Following are 23 T cell receptor beta chains from one sample sequenced in a study of blood T cell repertoires in COVID-19. Profiled with immunoSEQ multiplex PCR; TCRdb holds only in-frame clones, not every one. This table holds about 320,000 clones, about 85% found once. Material: PBMCs or T cells enriched from blood (not recorded which). The receptor set was obtained from a woman in her twenties or thirties who had been exposed to COVID-19.

The chain is built from TRBV5-8 and TRBJ2-4; 7 bases align to TRBD1. This CDR3 contains 14 residues. The V gene's germline CDR1 is SGHTS and CDR2 YDEGEE. V was pared by 0 bases and J by 10 bases, with 7 bases of the junction left unmatched. The DNA of the CDR3 is TGTGCCAGCAGCTTGGGGGACAGTCTGGGGATTCAGTACTTC. It codes for CASSLGDSLGIQYF.

The V call is TRBV27, the J call TRBJ1-6, with a tentative D call TRBD1 (5 bases). CDR1 is MNHEY, CDR2 SMNVEV, per germline (reference sequence). V lost 0 bases, J lost 10 bases, and 10 bases lay in between. This CDR3 spans 14 amino acids. The CDR3 is CASSLSGHQSPLHF. Written as DNA, the CDR3 is TGTGCCAGCAGTTTATCCGGACATCAATCACCCCTCCACTTT.

The chain uses TRBV28 and TRBJ2-2; 7 nucleotides match TRBD2. J lost 5 bases, V lost 5 bases, and 5 bases had no gene match. CDR1 and CDR2 (germline): MDHEN, SYDVKM. This CDR3 is built from 14 residues. The CDR3: CASSRLARTGELFF. The CDR3 region has the DNA TGTGCCAGCAGTCGACTAGCTCGAACCGGGGAGCTGTTTTTT.

This sequence joins TRBV6-5 and TRBJ2-7; D perhaps matches TRBD2 (6 bases). The CDR3 runs to 15 residues. Germline CDR1 and CDR2: MNHEY and SVGAGI. Trimming cost V 7 bases and J 6 bases, with 22 bases left between them. The CDR3: CASNLEGAISGEQYF. The DNA of the CDR3 is TGTGCCAGCAATCTGGAGGGCGCGATATCGGGCGAGCAGTACTTC.

This chain links TRBV4-3 with TRBJ1-2, with 9 bases aligning to TRBD1. The CDR3 is 16 amino acids. The germline V gene has CDR1 LGHNA and CDR2 YSLEER. J was trimmed by 8 bases and V by 1 base; bases with no gene match: 11. The CDR3 region is CASSQVGATGGIGYTF. For the CDR3, the DNA is TGCGCCAGCAGCCAAGTAGGGGCGACAGGGGGAATCGGCTACACCTTC.

A note on this clone: Other DNA sequences in the sample encode the same CDR3. The chain carries TRBV28 and TRBJ2-1; D gene ambiguous. Germline V gene data show CDR1 as MDHEN and CDR2 as SYDVKM. V lost 6 bases and J lost 4, with 4 bases in between. The CDR3 totals 11 residues. The CDR3 loop is CASSRYNEQFF. Here the CDR3 DNA reads TGTGCCAGCAGCAGGTACAATGAGCAGTTCTTC.

The chain has TRBV6-5 and TRBJ1-2; the D gene is possibly TRBD1 (6 bases). The CDR3 totals 14 residues. Trimming took off 6 bases at V and 5 bases at J, with 16 bases between the two ends. The germline V gene has CDR1 MNHEY and CDR2 SVGAGI. Here the CDR3 reads CASSKDSSLYGYTF. The CDR3 DNA sequence: TGTGCCAGCAGCAAGGACAGTAGCCTTTATGGCTACACCTTC.

The genes are TRBV28 and TRBJ1-6, with TRBD1 as a possible D gene (6 bases). V was trimmed by 3 bases and J by 7 bases, leaving 7 bases between them. The length of the CDR3 is 13 residues. CDR1 is MDHEN and CDR2 is SYDVKM in the germline V gene. CDR3 in amino acids: CASSLRGNSPLHF. The CDR3 DNA reads as TGTGCCAGCAGTTTGAGGGGGAATTCACCCCTCCACTTT. The full variable domain, completed using reference TRBV28 and TRBJ1-6, is DVKVTQSSRYLVKRTGEKVFLECVQDMDHENMFWYRQDPGLGLRLIYFSYDVKMKEKGDIPEGYSVSREKKERFSLILESASTNQTSMYLCASSLRGNSPLHFGNGTRLTVT.

A few counts support this clone. The rearrangement joins TRBV21-1 to TRBJ1-6; the listed D gene, TRBD1, was not tested against the DNA. TRBV21-1 is a documented pseudogene. The CDR3 has 15 residues. CDR3: CASRAHGPYNSPLHF. CDR3 nucleotide sequence: TGTGCCAGCAGGGCCCATGGCCCCTATAATTCACCCCTCCACTTT.

This sequence joins TRBV5-4 and TRBJ2-7; 9 nucleotides line up with TRBD1. The J segment lost 6 bases and the V segment lost 1 base, leaving 8 bases of the junction unmatched. This CDR3 is built from 15 residues. Germline V lookup: CDR1 SGHNT, CDR2 YYREEE (reference sequence). The CDR3 bases are TGTGCCAGCAGCTTGCCCCCGGGACAGGGATTCGAGCAGTACTTC. This encodes CASSLPPGQGFEQYF.

The chain recombines TRBV5-1 with TRBJ1-4; weak D call: TRBD1 (5 bases). Germline CDR1 reads SGHRS; CDR2 reads YFSETQ. CDR3 size: 16 residues. Between the trimmed V and J ends, which lost 4 bases and 3 bases, there was a span of 16 bases. This CDR3 is CASSPVPRDSNEKLFF. The DNA of the CDR3 is TGCGCCAGCAGCCCGGTACCCCGGGACTCTAATGAAAAACTGTTTTTT.

This rearrangement joins TRBV30 to TRBJ2-3; TRBD2 matches at 9 bases. The V gene end was trimmed by 4 bases and the J gene end by 5 bases; junction bases not matched to a gene: 7. Per the germline V gene, CDR1 is GTSNPN and CDR2 is SVGIG (reference sequence). The CDR3 consists of 14 residues. CDR3 nucleotides: TGTGCCTGGATGTTAGCGGGAGCTCGAGATACGCAGTATTTT. This translates into CAWMLAGARDTQYF.

The chain employs TRBV28 and TRBJ2-5; 9 bases line up with TRBD1. CDR3 length: 15 residues. V gave up 2 bases and J gave up 2 bases; unmatched junction bases: 3. CDR1 is MDHEN, CDR2 SYDVKM, per germline. CDR3 sequence: CASSLMGQGQETQYF. Written as DNA, the CDR3 is TGTGCCAGCAGTTTAATGGGACAGGGACAAGAGACCCAGTACTTC.

This clone was observed once. The rearrangement joins TRBV5-1 to TRBJ2-7, with D maybe TRBD1 (5 bases). CDR1 is SGHRS, CDR2 YFSETQ, per germline. Trimming took off 7 bases at V and 4 bases at J, with 18 bases between the two ends. CDR3 size: 14 residues. The CDR3 is CASSVAGNSYEQYF. CDR3 DNA sequence: TGCGCCAGCTCCGTGGCAGGGAATTCGTACGAGCAGTACTTC.

The chain carries TRBV28 and TRBJ1-2; the D gene is possibly TRBD1 (6 bases). Trimming removed 1 base from V and 0 bases from J, with 15 bases in between. Germline V lookup: CDR1 MDHEN, CDR2 SYDVKM. The CDR3 totals 17 residues. This chain's CDR3 is CASSLSLRQVTNYGYTF. The CDR3 DNA follows: TGTGCCAGCAGTTTATCCCTCCGACAGGTGACTAACTATGGCTACACCTTC.

This clone was seen a single time. V and J are TRBV3-1 (or the pseudogene TRBV3-2) and TRBJ2-1; TRBD2 matches 8 bases. CDR1 LGHDT and CDR2 YNNKEL come from the germline V gene (reference sequence). With 3 bases clipped from V and 7 bases from J, the junction kept 5 bases outside the gene matches. The length of the CDR3 is 14 residues. For the CDR3, the DNA is TGTGCCAGCAGCCATGGGACTAGAGGTAATGAGCAGTTCTTC. Translated, it gives CASSHGTRGNEQFF.

CDR3 DNA sequence: TGCGCCAGCAGCGTTACTAGCGGGAGGGCCCATGAGCAGTTCTTC. It yields the protein CASSVTSGRAHEQFF. J is TRBJ2-1 and V is TRBV4-1; 13 nucleotides line up with TRBD2. The CDR3 spans 15 residues. The germline V gene has CDR1 MGHRA and CDR2 YSYEKL. Trimming took 5 bases from V and 8 from J; bases not matched to a gene: 6.

The chain is built from TRBV6-1 and TRBJ1-1; tentatively, D is TRBD1 (6 bases). The CDR3 is 14 residues long. V was clipped by 3 bases and J by 3 bases, with 11 bases between them. In germline, CDR1 is MNHNS, CDR2 SASEGT. The CDR3 loop reads CASSDRTVDTEAFF. CDR3 nucleotides: TGTGCCAGCAGTGACAGGACAGTTGACACTGAAGCTTTCTTT.

The chain has TRBV6-5 and TRBJ1-2, with D unclear. CDR1 is MNHEY and CDR2 is SVGAGI in the germline V gene. This CDR3 has 13 amino acids. V was pared by 3 bases and J by 2 bases, with 7 bases between. This CDR3 reads CASSYAENYGYTF. As DNA, the CDR3 is TGTGCCAGCAGTTATGCGGAGAACTATGGCTACACCTTC.

The chain recombines TRBV30 with TRBJ1-1; 8 positions agree with TRBD1. V lost 3 bases and J lost 4; bases outside the gene matches: 4. The germline CDR1 and CDR2 sequences are GTSNPN and SVGIG (reference sequence). The CDR3 runs 13 residues. The CDR3 sequence is CAWRQGAGTEAFF. CDR3 DNA sequence: TGTGCCTGGAGGCAGGGGGCCGGCACTGAAGCTTTCTTT.

The chain has TRBV30 and TRBJ1-2, with D perhaps matching TRBD1 (6 bases). The V end was cut by 0 bases, the J end by 4 bases, with 15 bases between. CDR3 length: 15 residues. Germline V CDR1 and CDR2: GTSNPN, SVGIG (reference sequence). The CDR3 protein is CAWSVGGGGGYGYTF. The DNA for the CDR3 is TGTGCCTGGAGTGTAGGGGGGGGCGGTGGCTATGGCTACACCTTC.

CDR3 sequence (DNA): TGTGCCAGCACCCCTTACAGTGTTCGGACCCAGTACTTC. Its translation is CASTPYSVRTQYF. This chain connects TRBV28 to TRBJ2-5, with D unresolved. Trimming took 7 bases from V and 7 from J, leaving 16 bases between them. In germline, CDR1 is MDHEN, CDR2 SYDVKM. The CDR3 covers 13 residues.

The rearrangement uses TRBV27 and TRBJ1-2, with D hard to call. Germline V gene sequence: CDR1 MNHEY, CDR2 SMNVEV (reference sequence). There are 13 residues in the CDR3. Trimming shortened V by 4 bases and J by 6 bases, and 12 bases separated the two germline ends. This CDR3 reads CASSSPRFDGYTF. CDR3 nucleotide sequence: TGTGCCAGCAGTTCCCCGCGATTTGATGGCTACACCTTC.